This TCR beta chain stems from a study of CD8+ T cells in alopecia areata. Study findings and constraints: Sharing of TCRs across patients appeared less clear than in mice, possibly for HLA-related reasons. Many expanded lesional clones remained in scalp and blood on tofacitinib.

RNA was extracted and reverse transcribed into cDNA as the sequencing template. TCRdb keeps only in-frame clones here, not all; method: immunoSEQ multiplex PCR. The data contain about 190,000 clones, 50% to 60% of them singletons. CDR3 length equals 13 residues. V was cut by 5 bases and J by 4 bases, with 14 bases left in between. Germline CDR1 reads SQVTM; CDR2 reads ANQGSEA. Treatment described: oral pan-JAK inhibitor, 5-10 mg twice daily. Patients with alopecia areata provided lesional scalp punch biopsies as well as peripheral blood. Sorting of PBMCs yielded the CD4+ and CD8+ T cells. Of note for this clone: Antigen specificity is unknown.

This rearrangement joins TRBV29-1 to TRBJ2-5; TRBD1 might be the D (6 bases). The receptor's source is a human donor with alopecia areata. The starting material was CD4+ T cells sorted from blood, obtained at week 4, from a patient treated with tofacitinib. The chain's CDR3 is CSVPQGPGETQYF. The CDR3 region has the DNA TGCAGCGTTCCCCAGGGGCCGGGAGAGACCCAGTACTTC. The entire variable domain, with the rest obtained from reference TRBV29-1 and TRBJ2-5, is as follows: SAVISQKPSRDICQRGTSLTIQCQVDSQVTMMFWYRQQPGQSLTLIATANQGSEATYESGFVIDKFPISRPNLTFSTLTVSNMSPEDSSIYLCSVPQGPGETQYFGPGTRLLVL.